The 11 T cell receptor beta chains below come from one sample, sequenced in a study of cytomegalovirus exposure and HLA in healthy donors. Method: immunoSEQ multiplex PCR; TCRdb's copy keeps in-frame clones and lacks some. The sample carries some 140,000 clones, 65% to 90% recorded once. The sample consisted of PBMCs. These receptor sequences come from a man aged 18 to 29 in good health and CMV-seropositive.

The chain couples TRBV7-3 to TRBJ2-1, with 10 bases fitting TRBD2. This CDR3 spans 15 amino acids. The germline V gene encodes CDR1 SGHTA and CDR2 FQGTGA. After removal of 4 bases from V and 5 bases from J, the junction contained 5 bases not matched to a gene. Written as DNA, the CDR3 is TGTGCCAGCAGCTCCCTAGCGGGGGCGGACAATGAGCAGTTCTTC. It encodes CASSSLAGADNEQFF.

The chain has TRBV5-5 and TRBJ1-1; 9 nucleotides agree with TRBD1. CDR3 length: 15 residues. Germline CDR1 SGHKS, CDR2 YYEKEE (reference sequence). Trimming cost V 1 base and J 4 bases; bases outside gene matches: 5. CDR3 coding DNA: TGTGCCAGCAGCTTGACAGGGGGCAGGGGCACTGAAGCTTTCTTT. It codes for CASSLTGGRGTEAFF.

This clone was seen just once. The chain joins TRBV7-2 to TRBJ2-1; 11 bases are a match to TRBD2. CDR1 and CDR2 (germline): SGHTA, FQGNSA. V shed 1 base, J shed 4 bases, and the junction held 3 bases outside the gene matches. The CDR3 is made up of 16 amino acids. The CDR3 sequence is CASSLGGLAAYNEQFF. Here the CDR3 DNA reads TGTGCCAGCAGCTTAGGGGGACTAGCGGCTTACAATGAGCAGTTCTTC.

This chain uses TRBV11-3 with TRBJ2-3; D not certain. Germline CDR1 and CDR2: SGHNT and YENEEA. The V end lost 5 bases, the J end lost 0 bases, and 3 bases lay between the germline ends. The CDR3 runs to 12 residues. CDR3 protein: CASSLSTDTQYF. DNA of the CDR3: TGTGCCAGCAGCCTTAGCACAGATACGCAGTATTTT.

The chain carries TRBV4-3 and TRBJ1-2; tentative D call: TRBD1 (6 bases). Looked up from germline, CDR1 is LGHNA and CDR2 is YSLEER. The CDR3 contains 16 residues. V was trimmed by 3 bases and J by 7 bases, leaving 21 bases between them. The CDR3 loop reads CASSHPPGGPLSGYTF. For the CDR3, the DNA is TGCGCCAGCAGCCATCCCCCGGGGGGCCCACTGTCTGGCTACACCTTC.

V is TRBV5-4 and J is TRBJ2-7, with 8 bases fitting TRBD2. This CDR3 is 14 amino acids long. The ends lost 3 bases at V and 1 base at J; junction bases unmatched: 3. Germline CDR1 and CDR2: SGHNT and YYREEE (reference sequence). In DNA form, the CDR3 reads TGTGCCAGCAGCTCGACGGGGGGGTCCTACGAGCAGTACTTC. It yields the protein CASSSTGGSYEQYF.

V gene TRBV2 combines with J gene TRBJ2-1; no clear D. The CDR3 runs to 18 residues. V was clipped by 0 bases and J by 0 bases, with 15 bases between them. Germline-derived CDR1 and CDR2 are SNHLY and FYNNEI. The DNA of the CDR3 is TGTGCCAGCAGTGAAGCTCGCCCGACCCCGGGCTCCTACAATGAGCAGTTCTTC. It encodes CASSEARPTPGSYNEQFF.

This chain uses TRBV2 with TRBJ1-2; unclear D gene. V lost 3 bases and J lost 4, with 9 bases in between. The CDR3 length is 13 residues. CDR1 SNHLY and CDR2 FYNNEI come from the germline V gene. CDR3 bases: TGTGCCAGCAGTGAGGACTCCATCTATGGCTACACCTTC. It is translated as CASSEDSIYGYTF. Full variable domain (missing parts from reference TRBV2 and TRBJ1-2): EPEVTQTPSHQVTQMGQEVILRCVPISNHLYFYWYRQILGQKVEFLVSFYNNEISEKSEIFDDQFSVERPDGSNFTLKIRSTKLEDSAMYFCASSEDSIYGYTFGSGTRLTVV.

V usage is TRBV19 and J usage is TRBJ1-1, with 9 bases matching TRBD1. J was trimmed by 0 bases and V by 5 bases; bases with no gene match: 7. In germline, CDR1 is LNHDA, CDR2 SQIVND (reference sequence). CDR3 size: 16 residues. In DNA, the CDR3 is TGTGCCAGTAGTTCCGGGACAGGGTCCATGAACACTGAAGCTTTCTTT. Its protein is CASSSGTGSMNTEAFF.

The gene calls are TRBV6-5 and TRBJ2-6; no clear D gene. Germline V gene data show CDR1 as MNHEY and CDR2 as SVGAGI. The CDR3 sequence is 14 residues long. V gave up 6 bases and J gave up 0 bases, with 6 bases separating them. The CDR3 protein is CASSPISGANVLTF. In DNA, the CDR3 is TGTGCCAGCAGCCCCATCTCTGGGGCCAACGTCCTGACTTTC.

This clone was seen a single time. The chain links TRBV19 to TRBJ2-2; 10 bases line up with TRBD2. Unmatched junction bases numbered 5, after V lost 1 base and J lost 6 bases. The CDR3 covers 16 residues. CDR1 is LNHDA, CDR2 SQIVND, per germline (reference sequence). This chain's CDR3 is CASSIVGSGGSGELFF. CDR3 nucleotide sequence: TGTGCCAGTAGTATAGTCGGTAGCGGGGGGTCCGGGGAGCTGTTTTTT.